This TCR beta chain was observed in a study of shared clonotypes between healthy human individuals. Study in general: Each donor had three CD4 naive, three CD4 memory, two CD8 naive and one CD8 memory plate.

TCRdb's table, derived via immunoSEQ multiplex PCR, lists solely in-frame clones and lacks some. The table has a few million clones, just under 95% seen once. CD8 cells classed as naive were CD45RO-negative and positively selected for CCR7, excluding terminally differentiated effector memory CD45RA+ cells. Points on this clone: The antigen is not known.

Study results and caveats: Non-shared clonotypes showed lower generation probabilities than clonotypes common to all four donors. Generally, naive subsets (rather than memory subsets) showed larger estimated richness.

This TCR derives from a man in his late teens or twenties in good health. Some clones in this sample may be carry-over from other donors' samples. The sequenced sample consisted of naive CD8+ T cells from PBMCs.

CDR3 protein: CASSDRVGSNIQYF. The CDR3, as DNA: TGTGCCAGCTCCGACAGGGTTGGATCAAACATTCAGTACTTC. The gene calls are TRBV27 and TRBJ2-4; TRBD1 aligns across 7 bases. CDR3 length equals 14 residues. Trimming took 8 bases from V and 6 from J; bases not matched to a gene: 10. Germline assignment: CDR1 MNHEY and CDR2 SMNVEV (reference sequence).